Sequencing of this T cell receptor (beta chain) was carried out in a study of blood T cell repertoires in COVID-19. For the study at large: Samples of COVID-19 (acute and convalescent) were obtained from the United States, Italy and Spain. Sources were T cells, B-cell-depleted T cells, or PBMCs; the material itself was cDNA or gDNA.

Participants had their cohort set by participant-reported clinical history. In the original processing: Reference gene primer amplification in the assay estimated nucleated cell counts. Produced via immunoSEQ multiplex PCR; TCRdb's table is partial and in-frame only. V, J and clone size are those of that table, while D and trimming were read from the DNA. The sample consists of 350,000 to 500,000 clones, about 88% of them appearing once. The germline CDR1 and CDR2 sequences are SGDLS and YYNGEE. This CDR3 is 16 amino acids long. Deletions cut 3 bases from V and 2 bases from J, with 14 bases between. Input material: PBMCs or T cells enriched from blood (not recorded which). The TCR comes from a young woman who had been exposed to COVID-19. J is TRBJ2-2 and V is TRBV9, with D possibly TRBD1 on 5 matching bases. The CDR3 reads CASSAVVGQNTGELFF. The DNA for the CDR3 is TGTGCCAGCAGCGCTGTGGTAGGACAAAACACCGGGGAGCTGTTTTTT.